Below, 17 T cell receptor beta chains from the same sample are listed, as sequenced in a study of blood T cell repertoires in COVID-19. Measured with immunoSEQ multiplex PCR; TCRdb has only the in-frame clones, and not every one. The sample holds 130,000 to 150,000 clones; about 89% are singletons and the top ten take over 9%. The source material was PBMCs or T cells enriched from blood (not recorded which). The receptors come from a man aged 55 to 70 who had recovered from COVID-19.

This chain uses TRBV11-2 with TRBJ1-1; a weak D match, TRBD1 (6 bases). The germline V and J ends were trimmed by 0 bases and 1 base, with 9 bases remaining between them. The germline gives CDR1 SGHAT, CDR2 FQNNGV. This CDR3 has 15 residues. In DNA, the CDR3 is TGTGCCAGCAGCTTAGAGGGGGCGGCGAACACTGAAGCTTTCTTT. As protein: CASSLEGAANTEAFF. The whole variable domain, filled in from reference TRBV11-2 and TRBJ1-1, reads EAGVAQSPRYKIIEKRQSVAFWCNPISGHATLYWYQQILGQGPKLLIQFQNNGVVDDSQLPKDRFSAERLKGVDSTLKIQPAKLEDSAVYLCASSLEGAANTEAFFGQGTRLTVV.

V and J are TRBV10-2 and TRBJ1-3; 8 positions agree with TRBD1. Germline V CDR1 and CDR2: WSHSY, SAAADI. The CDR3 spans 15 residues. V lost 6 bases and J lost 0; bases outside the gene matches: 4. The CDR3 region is CASSRQGSSGNTIYF. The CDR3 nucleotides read TGCGCCAGCAGCAGACAGGGGAGCTCTGGAAACACCATATATTTT.

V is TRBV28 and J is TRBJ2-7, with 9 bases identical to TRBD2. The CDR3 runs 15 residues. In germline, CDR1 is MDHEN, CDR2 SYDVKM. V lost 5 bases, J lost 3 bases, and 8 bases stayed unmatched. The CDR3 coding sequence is TGTGCCAGCAGTCCTGTCGGACTAGCGTACTACGAGCAGTACTTC. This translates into CASSPVGLAYYEQYF.

DNA of the CDR3: TGTGCCAGCAGCAGGGCCAGCTCACCCCTCCACTTT. This sequence encodes CASSRASSPLHF. The chain joins TRBV2 to TRBJ1-6; D is perhaps TRBD1 (5 bases). The V end lost 6 bases, the J end lost 10 bases, and 10 bases lay between the germline ends. This CDR3 comprises 12 residues. Germline lookup yields CDR1 SNHLY and CDR2 FYNNEI.

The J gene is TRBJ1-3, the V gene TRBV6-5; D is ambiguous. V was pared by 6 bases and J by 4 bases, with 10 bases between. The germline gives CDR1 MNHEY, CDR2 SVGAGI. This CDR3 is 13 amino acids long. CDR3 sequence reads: CASSSPGGNTIYF. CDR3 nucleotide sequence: TGTGCCAGCAGCTCCCCGGGGGGAAACACCATATATTTT.

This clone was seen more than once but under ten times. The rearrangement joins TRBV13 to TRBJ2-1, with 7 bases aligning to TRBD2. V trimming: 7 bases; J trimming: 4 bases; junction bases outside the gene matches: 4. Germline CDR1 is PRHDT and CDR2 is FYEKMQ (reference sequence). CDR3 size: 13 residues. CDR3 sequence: CASTRRGYNEQFF. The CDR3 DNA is TGTGCCAGCACTAGGCGGGGGTACAATGAGCAGTTCTTC.

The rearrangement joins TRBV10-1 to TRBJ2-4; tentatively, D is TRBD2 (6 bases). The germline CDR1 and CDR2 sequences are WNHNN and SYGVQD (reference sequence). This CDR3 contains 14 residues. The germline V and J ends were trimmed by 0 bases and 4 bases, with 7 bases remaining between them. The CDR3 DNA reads TGCGCCAGCAGTGAGTCCCGGGGGAAAAACATTCAGTACTTC. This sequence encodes CASSESRGKNIQYF.

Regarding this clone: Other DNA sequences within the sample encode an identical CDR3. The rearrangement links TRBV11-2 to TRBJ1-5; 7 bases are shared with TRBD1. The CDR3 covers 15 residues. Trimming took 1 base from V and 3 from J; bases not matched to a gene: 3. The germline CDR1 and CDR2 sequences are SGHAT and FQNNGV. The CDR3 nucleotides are TGTGCCAGCAGCTTAGGACAGGGCCCCAATCAGCCCCAGCATTTT. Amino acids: CASSLGQGPNQPQHF.

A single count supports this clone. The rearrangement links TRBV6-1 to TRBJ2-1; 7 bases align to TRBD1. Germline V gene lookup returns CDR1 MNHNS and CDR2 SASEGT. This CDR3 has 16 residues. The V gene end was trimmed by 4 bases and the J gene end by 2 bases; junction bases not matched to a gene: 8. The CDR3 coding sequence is TGTGCCAGCAGTGGTAGGACAGGTACGGCCTACAATGAGCAGTTCTTC. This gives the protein CASSGRTGTAYNEQFF.

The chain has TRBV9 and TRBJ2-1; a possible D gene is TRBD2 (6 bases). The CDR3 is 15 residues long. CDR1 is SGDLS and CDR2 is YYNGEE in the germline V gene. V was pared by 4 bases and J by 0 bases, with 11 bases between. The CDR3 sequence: CASSFSGSSYNEQFF. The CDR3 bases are TGTGCCAGCAGCTTTAGCGGAAGCTCCTACAATGAGCAGTTCTTC. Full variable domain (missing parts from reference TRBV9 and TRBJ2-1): DSGVTQTPKHLITATGQRVTLRCSPRSGDLSVYWYQQSLDQGLQFLIQYYNGEERAKGNILERFSAQQFPDLHSELNLSSLELGDSALYFCASSFSGSSYNEQFFGPGTRLTVL.

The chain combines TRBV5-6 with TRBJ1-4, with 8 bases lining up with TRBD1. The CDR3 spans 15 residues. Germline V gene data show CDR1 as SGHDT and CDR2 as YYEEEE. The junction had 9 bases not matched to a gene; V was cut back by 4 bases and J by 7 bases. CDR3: CASSRLRGQGEKLFF. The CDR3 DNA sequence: TGTGCCAGCAGCCGACTCAGGGGGCAGGGTGAAAAACTGTTTTTT. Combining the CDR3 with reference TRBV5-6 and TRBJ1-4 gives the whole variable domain DAGVTQSPTHLIKTRGQQVTLRCSPKSGHDTVSWYQQALGQGPQFIFQYYEEEERQRGNFPDRFSGHQFPNYSSELNVNALLLGDSALYLCASSRLRGQGEKLFFGSGTQLSVL.

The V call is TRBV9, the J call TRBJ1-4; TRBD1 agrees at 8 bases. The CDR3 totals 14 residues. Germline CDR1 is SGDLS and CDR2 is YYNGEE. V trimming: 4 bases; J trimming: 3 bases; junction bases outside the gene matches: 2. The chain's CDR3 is CASSKQGANEKLFF. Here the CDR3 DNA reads TGTGCCAGCAGCAAACAGGGGGCTAATGAAAAACTGTTTTTT.

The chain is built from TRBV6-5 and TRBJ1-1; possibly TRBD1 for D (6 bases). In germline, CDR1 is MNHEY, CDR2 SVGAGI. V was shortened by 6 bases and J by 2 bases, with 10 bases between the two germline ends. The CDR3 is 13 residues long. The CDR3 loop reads CASRWTVNTEAFF. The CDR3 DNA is TGTGCCAGCAGATGGACAGTAAACACTGAAGCTTTCTTT.

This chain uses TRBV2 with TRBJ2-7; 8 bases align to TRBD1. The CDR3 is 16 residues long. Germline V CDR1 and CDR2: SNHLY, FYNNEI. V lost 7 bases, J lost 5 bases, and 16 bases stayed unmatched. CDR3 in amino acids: CASIGRGRTGSNEQYF. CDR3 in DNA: TGTGCCAGCATTGGCCGAGGCAGGACAGGGTCTAACGAGCAGTACTTC.

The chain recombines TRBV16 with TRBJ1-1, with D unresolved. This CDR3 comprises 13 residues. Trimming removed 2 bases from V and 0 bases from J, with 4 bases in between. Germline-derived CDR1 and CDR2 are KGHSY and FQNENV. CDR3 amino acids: CASSQRLNTEAFF. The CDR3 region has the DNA TGTGCCAGCAGCCAACGGTTGAACACTGAAGCTTTCTTT.

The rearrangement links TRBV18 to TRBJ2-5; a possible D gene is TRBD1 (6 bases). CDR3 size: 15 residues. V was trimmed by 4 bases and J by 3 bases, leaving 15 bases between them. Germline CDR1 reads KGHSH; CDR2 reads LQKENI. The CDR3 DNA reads TGTGCCAGCTCACGCACCCAGGGGTACGAAGAGACCCAGTACTTC. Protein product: CASSRTQGYEETQYF.

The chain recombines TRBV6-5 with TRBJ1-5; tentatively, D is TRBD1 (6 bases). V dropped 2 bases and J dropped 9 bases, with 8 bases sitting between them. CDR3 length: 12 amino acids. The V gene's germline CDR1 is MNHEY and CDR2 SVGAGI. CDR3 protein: CASSYGGGPQHF. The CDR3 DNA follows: TGTGCCAGCAGTTACGGGGGCGGGCCCCAGCATTTT.